This T cell receptor beta chain derives from a study of blood T cell repertoires in COVID-19. Study-level information: Whether acute or convalescent, the COVID-19 samples came from the United States, Italy and Spain. PBMCs, B-cell-depleted T cells, or T cells were the source of the cDNA or gDNA that made up the material.

Per germline, CDR1 SQVTM and CDR2 ANQGSEA. With V trimmed by 4 bases and J by 7 bases, 3 bases remained unmatched. The CDR3 extends over 12 amino acids. Authors' data handling: It was from reference gene primer amplification that nucleated cell counts were estimated. The data were produced by immunoSEQ multiplex PCR, yet TCRdb's version contains in-frame clones alone and is incomplete. Clone size and the V and J calls come from that table; the DNA yielded D and trimming. Here the sample spans tens of thousands of clones, more than 75% being singletons. The sample was peripheral blood. The chain has TRBV29-1 and TRBJ1-2; 10 bases match TRBD1. The TCR comes from a man aged 50-59 years with active or convalescent COVID-19. The CDR3 loop reads CSVGQGARGYTF. The CDR3, as DNA: TGCAGCGTTGGACAGGGGGCGCGTGGCTACACCTTC.